This TCR beta chain was documented in a study of CD8+ T cells in alopecia areata. Isolated RNA was reverse transcribed into cDNA used as the sequencing template. TCRdb keeps only in-frame clones here, not all; method: immunoSEQ multiplex PCR. The sample lists more than 90,000 clones; roughly 69% were seen once. Separation by sorting yielded CD4+ and CD8+ T cells from PBMCs. This receptor was taken from a human donor in good health. Sequencing input: CD4+ T cells sorted from blood.

In nucleotides, the CDR3 is TGTGCCAGCAGAATCACTAGCGGGGGGAGGAATGAGCAGTTCTTC. Protein: CASRITSGGRNEQFF. This rearrangement joins TRBV6-1 to TRBJ2-1, with 12 bases lining up with TRBD2. The CDR3 runs to 15 residues. The V gene's germline CDR1 is MNHNS and CDR2 SASEGT. The V segment lost 6 bases and the J segment 7 bases; nucleotides outside the gene matches: 7.